These T cell receptor beta chains were read from a single sample in a study of vaccination and CD4 T cells after COVID-19. These receptors have no known antigen. Via MiXCR, TCRdb re-called the PCR reads, giving one row per CDR3 protein. The sample has 17,000 or so distinct CDR3 sequences, about 61% seen once. The sample comprised CD4+ T cells from blood, cultured in vitro. These TCRs come from a human donor who had recovered from COVID-19. Each CDR3 is given with its conserved first and last residue. A D gene is named only where the DNA matches it firmly. Expanded clones get a size class; other rows say once, few or many, or leave the size out.

NA,TRBJ1-2,TRBD1,TRBV20-1,CSARQGAGYTF,TGCAGTGCTAGACAGGGGGCTGGCTACACCTTC
few,TRBJ1-5,NA,TRBV20-1,CSARDTQSGQPQHF,TGCAGTGCTAGGGACACCCAGTCAGGACAGCCCCAGCATTTT
once,TRBJ2-2,NA,TRBV19,CASSSGTAGSAGELFF,TGTGCCAGTAGTAGTGGGACGGCGGGATCCGCCGGGGAGCTGTTTTTT
NA,TRBJ1-1,TRBD1,TRBV10-3,CAIRGGQAQNTEAFF,TGTGCCATCAGGGGGGGACAGGCCCAGAACACTGAAGCTTTCTTT
NA,TRBJ2-7,TRBD1,TRBV19,CASSRSWTGAFYEQYF,TGTGCCAGTAGTAGGAGCTGGACAGGGGCCTTTTACGAGCAGTACTTC
NA,TRBJ2-3,NA,TRBV6-2/TRBV6-3,CASSSWSDTQYF,TGTGCCAGCAGTTCTTGGTCAGATACGCAGTATTTT
once,TRBJ2-1,NA,TRBV4-3,CASSPKDYPGDEQFF,TGCGCCAGCAGCCCAAAGGACTACCCCGGCGATGAGCAGTTCTTC
NA,TRBJ1-2,TRBD1,TRBV27,CASSLSPGQGAVFYGYTF,TGTGCCAGCAGTTTATCGCCGGGACAGGGGGCCGTATTTTATGGCTACACCTTC
few,TRBJ2-2,NA,TRBV7-2,CASSYNTGPGELFF,TGTGCCAGCAGCTATAACACAGGCCCCGGGGAGCTGTTTTTT
NA,TRBJ1-1,NA,TRBV6-1,CASSDGGSGVSYRTEAFF,TGTGCCAGCAGTGATGGAGGGTCTGGAGTTTCTTACCGCACTGAAGCTTTCTTT
NA,TRBJ2-1,TRBD2,TRBV20-1,CSARQRTSVNYNEQFF,TGCAGTGCTAGGCAGCGAACTAGCGTCAACTACAATGAGCAGTTCTTC
NA,TRBJ1-4,NA,TRBV20-1,CSASRRVGEKLFF,TGCAGTGCTAGTAGGAGGGTGGGTGAAAAACTGTTTTTT
NA,TRBJ2-7,TRBD1,TRBV27,CASHRTGAYEQYF,TGTGCCAGCCACCGGACAGGTGCCTACGAGCAGTACTTC
few,TRBJ1-2,NA,TRBV7-9,CASSLAVRGDGYTF,TGTGCCAGCAGCTTAGCGGTACGGGGGGATGGCTACACCTTC
few,TRBJ2-7,TRBD2,TRBV6-2/TRBV6-3,CASIPGSGRYEQYF,TGTGCCAGCATCCCTGGCAGCGGGAGATACGAGCAGTACTTC
NA,TRBJ1-2,NA,TRBV18,CASSPPATNNGYTF,TGTGCCAGCTCACCACCGGCGACGAACAATGGCTACACCTTC
few,TRBJ1-1,NA,TRBV2,CASLDRNTEAFF,TGTGCCAGCCTGGACAGGAACACTGAAGCTTTCTTT
NA,TRBJ1-2,TRBD1,TRBV6-4,CASRRTGTGGYTF,TGTGCCAGCCGAAGGACAGGGACAGGGGGCTACACCTTC
NA,TRBJ1-5,NA,TRBV6-2/TRBV6-3,CASSPDRRQPQHF,TGTGCCAGCAGTCCCGACAGGCGTCAGCCCCAGCATTTT
NA,TRBJ1-2,TRBD1,TRBV6-5,CASSYVGGGLNYGYTF,TGTGCCAGCAGTTACGTAGGGGGCGGTTTAAACTATGGCTACACCTTC
NA,TRBJ2-7,NA,TRBV11-3,CASSLAALPSAYSYEQYF,TGTGCCAGCAGCTTAGCAGCTTTACCCAGCGCGTACTCCTACGAGCAGTACTTC
NA,TRBJ2-1,TRBD1,TRBV20-1,CSARQGPNEQFF,TGCAGTGCTCGACAGGGTCCGAATGAGCAGTTCTTC